This TCR beta chain was obtained from a study of regulatory T cells in long-lasting Graves disease (dated by TCRdb to 2020 to 2022). Study-level background: Persistent Graves' disease meant more than 5 years of antithyroid drug treatment with TSH receptor autoantibodies that stayed positive. This study used TCR sequencing and RNA sequencing of peripheral blood to compare persistent Graves' disease patients against newly diagnosed Graves' disease patients. The study was registered as a clinical trial and conducted in China. A total of about 33 samples underwent TCR sequencing, from roughly 13 patients with persistent Graves' disease and some 20 patients with newly diagnosed Graves' disease. In the clinical cohort, patients with persistent Graves' disease had used antithyroid drugs for an average of roughly ten years. Results the study describes overall, beyond this receptor: The study examined only peripheral blood because the primary lesion, thyroid tissue, could not be accessed. Persistent disease showed preferential use of TRBV28, TRBJ1-2 and TRBJ2-5, whereas newly diagnosed disease favored TRBV20-1 and TRBJ2-1. Sequencing and analysis were limited to the TCR beta chain. Persistent patients shared more public clonotypes among themselves (under 3,000) than newly diagnosed patients did (approximately 870). Compared with newly diagnosed patients, persistent Graves' disease patients had lower TCR Shannon entropy and fewer highly expanded clones, which suggests clonal expansion. The small sample size was acknowledged by the authors as a limitation that may reduce accuracy.

Reading the germline V gene gives CDR1 SGHRS and CDR2 YFSETQ. The V end loses 5 bases and the J end loses 4 bases, and a stretch of 7 bases separates them. Its CDR3 holds 12 amino acids, cysteine through phenylalanine. Only CDR3 DNA is held: 36 bases, read in frame from base 1. The time point label on this specimen signifies: persistent/refractory GD, antithyroid drugs over 5 years with positive TRAb. For both TCR sequencing and RNA sequencing, RNA was extracted from PBMCs using TRIzol. The diagnosis of Graves' disease was made according to American Thyroid Association guidelines. Recruitment of patients was carried out at an endocrinology department in Xi'an, China. Each patient gave approximately 9 milliliters of peripheral blood, collected in an EDTA anticoagulant tube. PBMCs were isolated by Ficoll Paque Plus density gradient separation without further T cell sorting. An Agilent 2100 Bioanalyzer and agarose gel were used to check RNA quality, and a NanoDrop 2000 was used to measure RNA concentration.

The receptor library was made with multiplex PCR. TCRdb names Illumina HiSeq 4000 as the instrument used. To build TCR beta libraries, CDR3 regions were amplified by Arm-PCR using iRepertoire HTBI primers. PCR products were gel purified before sequencing. In the original analysis: A total of 62 TRBV and about 13 TRBJ segments were identified across samples and were used for gene usage analysis of CDR3 amino acid clonotypes. COPE and FqMerger were used to merge the filtered high-quality paired reads into contigs. Contigs were aligned with BLAST to IMGT TRBV, TRBD and TRBJ reference genes, and CDR3 was defined per IMGT. Any clonotype with a frequency above 0.1% was counted as a highly expanded clone. Shannon entropy served as the measure of repertoire diversity, while the Gini coefficient captured V-J evenness. A clonotype was considered public if more than one individual shared it. The public reads were reanalyzed by TCRdb: fastp trimming at Q25, MiXCR alignment, in-frame beta chains only. Rows matching on CDR3 protein sequence are summarized as one entry with the most common DNA and genes. The V and J calls were not made by the authors but by TCRdb's processing. This sample gives more than 300,000 distinct CDR3 sequences in total; roughly 24% of them show up just once. 25% to 30% of the sample is held by the ten biggest clonotypes.

This clonotype was observed many times. The clone's antigen remains unknown. Base qualities are not at hand, and no much larger clone is one base apart. Here the chain combines TRBV5-1 and TRBJ1-3, and perhaps TRBD1 as D gene, on 5 matching bases. The sequence derives from a woman in her thirties or forties with Graves disease. Donor details come from another sample of the same person, matched by shared clones. Sequences were derived from peripheral blood mononuclear cells (PBMCs), sampled when the disease was refractory, from a patient treated with antithyroid drugs. The nucleotide sequence reads as follows: TGCGCCAGCAGTGGGGACGGAAACACCATATATTTT. This translates into CASSGDGNTIYF.